This section outlines one T cell receptor beta chain sequence together with its context. Per the original methods: It was from reference gene primer amplification that nucleated cell counts were estimated. Only in-frame clones appear in the TCRdb table, and some are missing; sequencing was by immunoSEQ multiplex PCR. The DNA was the basis for D and trimming; V, J and clone size are from that table. This repertoire shows 60,000 to 80,000 clones, roughly 92% found once; its top ten account for approximately 6.2%. This entry belongs to a study of blood T cell repertoires in COVID-19. As for the study in general: T cells, B-cell-depleted T cells, or PBMCs provided the cDNA or gDNA that served as material.

Germline V lookup: CDR1 MGHRA, CDR2 YSYEKL. CDR3 length: 15 residues. J lost 3 bases, V lost 4 bases, and 6 bases had no gene match. The V call is TRBV4-1, the J call TRBJ2-7; 10 nucleotides match TRBD1. The sequencing input was peripheral blood. This TCR came from a human donor in a cohort sampled during active COVID-19. The CDR3: CASSRGTGDFYEQYF. The CDR3 nucleotides read TGCGCCAGCAGCCGAGGGACAGGGGATTTCTACGAGCAGTACTTC.